This T cell receptor beta chain was documented in a study of cytomegalovirus exposure and HLA in healthy donors. Primers included in the PCR were 60 Vbeta and 13 Jbeta primers. Profiled with immunoSEQ multiplex PCR; TCRdb holds only in-frame clones, not every one. The table shows fewer than 200,000 clones, with around a tenth occurring only once. This cohort consisted of healthy bone marrow donors. The CDR3 runs 16 residues. This clone has a handful of counts. The specimen sequenced was PBMCs. The source of this sequence is a woman between 25 and 40 years old in good health and CMV-seropositive. The rearrangement uses TRBV1 and TRBJ1-4. TRBV1 is annotated as a pseudogene. The CDR3 here is CTSSQDRGGISEKLFF. The CDR3 DNA is TGCACCAGCAGCCAAGATCGGGGGGGAATATCTGAAAAACTGTTTTTT.